This T cell receptor beta chain stems from a study of spatial heterogeneity in lung cancer. Study-level results: Expanded alpha and beta TCR counts within tumors tracked tumor mutation counts.

V was cut by 1 base and J by 5 bases, with 9 bases left in between. The CDR3 is 14 residues long. The V gene's germline CDR1 is SEHNR and CDR2 FQNEAQ (reference sequence). In its sample, this clonotype was seen many times. No antigen is known for it. Time point here: sample taken at primary tumor resection. TCRdb fed the 5' RACE reads into MiXCR, producing one record per CDR3 protein. The table lists fewer than 30,000 distinct CDR3 sequences, approximately 6.5% of them singletons. The chain uses TRBV7-9 and TRBJ1-5, with unresolved D. The sample consisted of lung tumor tissue, taken at surgery. The sequence was collected from a male donor with early-stage non-small cell lung cancer. CDR3 in amino acids: CASSLVGSHQPQHF. Written as DNA, the CDR3 is TGTGCCAGCAGCTTAGTGGGGTCACATCAGCCCCAGCATTTT.